The 13 T cell receptor beta chains presented below share a single source sample, sequenced in a study of blood T cell repertoires in COVID-19. The data were produced by immunoSEQ multiplex PCR, yet TCRdb's version contains in-frame clones alone and is incomplete. The repertoire holds over 100,000 clones, with about 87% as singletons. The sequencing sample was made of peripheral blood. The receptor source for this set is a man aged 50 or older with active COVID-19.

A few counts support this clone. CDR3 in DNA: TGTGCCAGTAGTAAGGGGAGACCGGGACAGAATAATTCACCCCTCCACTTT. Translated, it gives CASSKGRPGQNNSPLHF. The chain links TRBV19 to TRBJ1-6; 7 nucleotides agree with TRBD1. The CDR3 sequence is 17 residues long. CDR1 is LNHDA, CDR2 SQIVND, per germline (reference sequence). Unmatched junction bases numbered 11, after V lost 4 bases and J lost 5 bases.

This clone occurred once. This chain links TRBV6-2 or TRBV6-3 with TRBJ2-6; TRBD1 might be the D (7 bases). The CDR3 loop spans 21 amino acids. Deletions cut 2 bases from V and 2 bases from J, with 25 bases between. Looked up from germline, CDR1 is MNHEY and CDR2 is SVGEGT. DNA of the CDR3: TGTGCCAGCAGTTACCCCCGAGGGGCCAGGGGGGACCCGGCTGGGGCCAACGTCCTGACTTTC. Translation: CASSYPRGARGDPAGANVLTF.

Comments on this clone: At one end, the junction sequence differs from germline, possibly due to a read error. Within the sample, other DNA sequences also encode this same CDR3. This chain joins TRBV18 and TRBJ1-2; 10 nucleotides align to TRBD1. CDR3 length: 15 residues. CDR1 and CDR2 (germline): KGHSH, LQKENI. The CDR3 DNA is TGTGCCAGCTCAGTGACAGGGGGCGAGTCCTATGGCTATACCTTC. Translation gives CASSVTGGESYGYTF.

This chain links TRBV6-5 with TRBJ1-1; D call uncertain. Germline V gives CDR1 MNHEY, CDR2 SVGAGI. The V and J ends lost 8 bases and 1 base respectively, with 14 bases between them. The CDR3 extends over 14 amino acids. CDR3 loop: CASWTPGKNTEAFF. CDR3 nucleotides: TGTGCCAGCTGGACCCCCGGGAAGAACACTGAAGCTTTCTTT.

The CDR3 DNA is TGTGCCAGCAGTCCCCGGGGACTTCCGATTTCACCCCTCCACTTT. Its protein is CASSPRGLPISPLHF. The J gene is TRBJ1-6, the V gene TRBV27, with a tentative D call TRBD1 (5 bases). Germline CDR1 and CDR2: MNHEY and SMNVEV (reference sequence). CDR3 length: 15 amino acids. V was shortened by 5 bases and J by 9 bases, with 17 bases between the two germline ends.

The rearrangement uses TRBV19 and TRBJ1-2, with 9 bases lining up with TRBD1. After removal of 4 bases from V and 8 bases from J, the junction contained 8 bases not matched to a gene. The CDR3 is made up of 14 amino acids. Germline V gene data show CDR1 as LNHDA and CDR2 as SQIVND (reference sequence). CDR3 protein: CASSTDRGLRGYTF. The DNA of the CDR3 is TGTGCCAGTAGTACGGACAGGGGCTTACGCGGCTACACCTTC.

V and J are TRBV24-1 and TRBJ2-2; D possibly corresponds to TRBD1 (6 bases). CDR3 length equals 14 residues. Trimming removed 10 bases from V and 3 bases from J, with 14 bases in between. Germline CDR1 is KGHDR and CDR2 is SFDVKD. DNA for the CDR3: TGTGCCACTCCGGGACACGACGACACCGGGGAGCTGTTTTTT. It yields the protein CATPGHDDTGELFF.

The V call is TRBV12-3 or TRBV12-4, the J call TRBJ2-7, with a tentative D call TRBD2 (6 bases). The germline V and J ends were trimmed by 3 bases and 4 bases, with 7 bases remaining between them. This CDR3 region has 12 residues. The CDR3 sequence is CASSLEGYEQYF. CDR3 bases: TGTGCCAGCAGTTTGGAGGGTTACGAGCAGTACTTC.

The chain combines TRBV9 with TRBJ1-5; D unresolved. Germline CDR1 and CDR2: SGDLS and YYNGEE. This CDR3 contains 14 residues. The V end was cut by 3 bases, the J end by 0 bases, with 7 bases between. CDR3 DNA: TGTGCCAGCAGCGGGGCCTATAGCAATCAGCCCCAGCATTTT. This sequence encodes CASSGAYSNQPQHF.

J is TRBJ1-2 and V is TRBV7-8, with D possibly being TRBD1 (5 bases). In germline, CDR1 is SGHVS, CDR2 FQNEAQ. CDR3 length: 14 residues. The V and J ends lost 6 bases and 8 bases respectively, with 19 bases between them. CDR3 sequence: CASSSIYGAGGYTF. The DNA for the CDR3 is TGTGCCAGCAGTTCAATATATGGGGCGGGAGGCTACACCTTC.

V is TRBV18 and J is TRBJ2-5; D may be TRBD1 (6 bases). This CDR3 has 15 amino acids. Germline CDR1 is KGHSH and CDR2 is LQKENI. The V end lost 3 bases, the J end lost 2 bases, and 13 bases lay between the germline ends. CDR3 residues: CASSPPDRRQETQYF. CDR3 DNA sequence: TGTGCCAGCTCACCTCCTGACAGGAGACAAGAGACCCAGTACTTC.

This sequence joins TRBV7-2 and TRBJ2-2; 10 bases fit TRBD1. From germline, CDR1 is SGHTA and CDR2 FQGNSA. The CDR3 sequence is 15 residues long. V lost 5 bases and J lost 8; bases outside the gene matches: 8. CDR3 DNA: TGTGCCAGCAGCCTTCGACAGGGGGCGGCGGGGGAGCTGTTTTTT. Translating it yields CASSLRQGAAGELFF.

The chain recombines TRBV5-6 with TRBJ2-2, with TRBD2 identical over 7 bases. V shed 7 bases, J shed 4 bases, and the junction held 7 bases outside the gene matches. From germline, CDR1 is SGHDT and CDR2 YYEEEE. The CDR3 totals 14 residues. The CDR3 is CASYYRGGTGELFF. CDR3 DNA: TGTGCCAGCTACTATCGCGGGGGCACCGGGGAGCTGTTTTTT. The variable domain in full, completed from reference TRBV5-6 and TRBJ2-2, reads DAGVTQSPTHLIKTRGQQVTLRCSPKSGHDTVSWYQQALGQGPQFIFQYYEEEERQRGNFPDRFSGHQFPNYSSELNVNALLLGDSALYLCASYYRGGTGELFFGEGSRLTVL.